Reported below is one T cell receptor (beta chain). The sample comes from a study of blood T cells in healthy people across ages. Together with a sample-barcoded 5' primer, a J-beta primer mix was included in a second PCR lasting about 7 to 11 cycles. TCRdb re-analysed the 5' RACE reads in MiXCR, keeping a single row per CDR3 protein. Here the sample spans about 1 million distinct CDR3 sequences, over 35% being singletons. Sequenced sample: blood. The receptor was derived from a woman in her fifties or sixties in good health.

The CDR3 bases are TGTGCCAGCAGTTCAGCGGGGAGGGGAGATACGCAGTATTTT. Translation: CASSSAGRGDTQYF. V gene TRBV28 combines with J gene TRBJ2-3; TRBD2 matches 7 bases. The V gene end was trimmed by 4 bases and the J gene end by 5 bases; junction bases not matched to a gene: 6. CDR1 is MDHEN, CDR2 SYDVKM, per germline. The length of the CDR3 is 14 residues.